Reported below is one T cell receptor beta chain. No antigen is known for it. Using its own MiXCR run on the 5' RACE reads, TCRdb lists one record per CDR3 protein. The profile shows 750,000 to 850,000 distinct CDR3 sequences, 10% to 15% of them singletons. The CDR3 runs 14 residues. V was cut by 6 bases and J by 2 bases, with 11 bases left in between. Germline lookup yields CDR1 MNHEY and CDR2 SVGAGI. This entry is derived from a study of CD8 T cells in ankylosing spondylitis. Study-wide points: As for the disease-linked clones, they showed a CD8+ phenotype and occurred at relatively low frequencies in peripheral blood. A TCR beta motif of several highly homologous variants seemed to mark ankylosing spondylitis blood.

The TCR comes from a male donor with ankylosing spondylitis. Sequencing was done on a sample of blood, either unsorted or a sorted T cell fraction (not recorded which). The V gene is TRBV6-5, the J gene TRBJ1-3; D gene uncertain. Here the CDR3 reads CASRAAGAGNTIYF. CDR3 sequence (DNA): TGTGCCAGCAGAGCCGCTGGGGCTGGAAACACCATATATTTT.